This TCR beta chain was found in a study of T cell repertoires in cytomegalovirus infection. The study, taken as a whole, reports: Clonotype analysis showed dominance of the ex vivo response by HLA-C-restricted CMV-specific TCR beta clonotypes.

Each CDR3 protein gets one entry after TCRdb re-called the reads with MiXCR. The table includes approximately 400,000 distinct CDR3 sequences, 25% to 40% detected once. As for this clonotype: Its antigen is currently unknown.

V gave up 4 bases and J gave up 1 base, with 16 bases separating them. The germline V gene encodes CDR1 SEHNR and CDR2 FQNEAQ (reference sequence). CDR3 length: 16 residues. The sequenced material came from PBMCs. The sequence was collected from a human donor in good health (CMV status not recorded). Some clones in this sample may be carry-over from other donors' samples. The chain carries TRBV7-9 and TRBJ1-1; unclear D gene. The CDR3 region is CASSSGGSGRNTEAFF. CDR3 DNA: TGTGCCAGCAGCTCCGGAGGTTCAGGACGGAACACTGAAGCTTTCTTT. Full variable domain (rest looked up from reference TRBV7-9 and TRBJ1-1): DTGVSQNPRHKITKRGQNVTFRCDPISEHNRLYWYRQTLGQGPEFLTYFQNEAQLEKSRLLSDRFSAERPKGSFSTLEIQRTEQGDSAMYLCASSSGGSGRNTEAFFGQGTRLTVV.